This TCR beta chain was sequenced during a study of blood T cells in healthy people across ages. A single count supports this clonotype. Sample-barcoded 5' priming and a J-beta primer mix drove a second PCR of 7 to 11 cycles. TCRdb called the 5' RACE reads again in MiXCR, with one record for every CDR3 protein. This sample carries about 1,800,000 distinct CDR3 sequences, approximately 30% of them seen once, and the ten largest clones take 7% to 9%. Trimming took 4 bases from V and 13 from J; bases not matched to a gene: 13. The germline gives CDR1 SEHNR, CDR2 FQNEAQ (reference sequence). The CDR3 spans 15 residues.

The source material was blood. The chain is built from TRBV7-9 and TRBJ2-4, with 10 bases that match TRBD1. This clonotype originated in a woman in her thirties in good health. DNA for the CDR3: TGTGCCAGCAGCTCAACGGGACAGGGGAACAATGAGCAGTACTTC. Amino acid sequence: CASSSTGQGNNEQYF.